This T cell receptor (beta chain) was documented in a study of T cell responses to AZD1222 COVID-19 vaccine. Regarding the study as a whole: Most donors were white British and more were female, and clonal diversity was possibly underestimated. Receipt of two AZD1222 doses was followed by a rise in Spike-specific TCR breadth and depth.

Assay used: immunoSEQ multiplex PCR; TCRdb lists only in-frame clones, some missing. The sample has just under 80,000 clones, about 92% seen once. A note on this clone: Antigen: not known.

Researchers grouped second doses given at about 4 or about 12 weeks into one pool. CDR1 and CDR2 (germline): SGDLS, YYNGEE. The V gene end was trimmed by 4 bases and the J gene end by 8 bases; junction bases not matched to a gene: 12. The CDR3 extends over 16 amino acids. The specimen comprised peripheral blood, sampled 28 days after the second AZD1222 dose. The TCR comes from an adult who received the AZD1222 COVID-19 vaccine. The chain recombines TRBV9 with TRBJ2-1; TRBD1 matches at 10 bases. CDR3 sequence reads: CASSLGPGQGNDEQFF. CDR3 in DNA: TGTGCCAGCAGCCTCGGCCCGGGACAGGGGAACGATGAGCAGTTCTTC.